The text below deals with one T cell receptor beta chain. Its specificity is not known. TCRdb's table, derived via immunoSEQ multiplex PCR, lists solely in-frame clones and lacks some. The sample carries about 2.3 million clones, roughly 92% recorded once. Germline V gene lookup returns CDR1 SGHTA and CDR2 FQGNSA. Trimming left V 5 bases short and J 4 bases short, with 9 bases between. CDR3 length: 13 amino acids. This entry is derived from a study of shared clonotypes between healthy human individuals. Study results and limitations: Lower generation probabilities were found for non-shared clonotypes than for those shared by all four donors. What rarefaction showed was incomplete sorted-subset sequencing despite large depth. Only blood was sampled, and tissue TCR repertoires likely differ from blood ones.

This receptor was identified in a man aged 18 to 30 in good health. Some clones in this sample may be carry-over from other donors' samples. The chain uses TRBV7-2 and TRBJ2-4, with D possibly being TRBD1 (6 bases). The sample taken for sequencing was naive CD4+ T cells from PBMCs. Subset here: CD45RA+ positively selected. CDR3 in DNA: TGTGCCAGCAGCCCTGGACAGAAAAACATTCAGTACTTC. This sequence encodes CASSPGQKNIQYF.